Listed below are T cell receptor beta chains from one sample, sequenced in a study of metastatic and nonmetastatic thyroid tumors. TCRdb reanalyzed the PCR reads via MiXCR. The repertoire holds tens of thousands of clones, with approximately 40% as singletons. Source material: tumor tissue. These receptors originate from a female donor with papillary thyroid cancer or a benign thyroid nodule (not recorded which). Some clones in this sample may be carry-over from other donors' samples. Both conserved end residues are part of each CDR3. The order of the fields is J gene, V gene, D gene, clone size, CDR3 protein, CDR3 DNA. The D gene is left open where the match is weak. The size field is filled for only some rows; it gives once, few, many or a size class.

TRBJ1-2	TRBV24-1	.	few	CATSDPGYGYTF	TGTGCCACCAGTGACCCGGGGTATGGCTACACCTTC
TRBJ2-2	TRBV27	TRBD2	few	CASSGGGLAGVTGELFF	TGTGCCAGCAGTGGAGGGGGACTAGCGGGAGTGACCGGGGAGCTGTTTTTT
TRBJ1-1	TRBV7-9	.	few	CASSLRGDTEAFF	TGTGCCAGCAGCTTAAGGGGGGACACTGAAGCTTTCTTT
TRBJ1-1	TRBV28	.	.	CASSPSSRRTEAFF	TGTGCCAGCAGCCCATCCAGCAGAAGGACTGAAGCTTTCTTT
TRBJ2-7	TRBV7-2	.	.	CASSLAGASREQYF	TGTGCCAGCAGCTTAGCAGGGGCTTCGAGGGAGCAGTACTTC
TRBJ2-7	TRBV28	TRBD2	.	CASSLGGLLQHYEQYF	TGTGCCAGCAGTTTAGGGGGACTACTACAACACTACGAGCAGTACTTC
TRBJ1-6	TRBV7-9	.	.	CASSLGRYNSPLHF	TGTGCCAGCAGCTTAGGGAGGTATAATTCACCCCTCCACTTT
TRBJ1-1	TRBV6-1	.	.	CASRSYQNTEAFF	TGTGCCAGCAGGTCGTACCAGAACACTGAAGCTTTCTTT
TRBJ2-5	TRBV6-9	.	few	CASSLVEETQYF	TGTGCCAGCAGTTTGGTGGAAGAGACCCAGTACTTC
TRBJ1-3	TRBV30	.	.	CAWRRTGTGNTIYF	TGTGCCTGGAGGAGGACGGGTACTGGAAACACCATATATTTT
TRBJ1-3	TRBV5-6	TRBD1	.	CASTGGFRNTIYF	TGTGCCAGCACAGGGGGTTTCCGAAACACCATATATTTT
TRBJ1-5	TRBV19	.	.	CASSYGGHLNQPQHF	TGTGCCAGTAGTTATGGGGGACACCTGAATCAGCCCCAGCATTTT